The 20 T cell receptor beta chains below all came from one sample that was sequenced in a study of beta chain features in type 1 diabetes. The antigens of these receptors remain unknown. Expressed TCRB transcripts were sequenced after all isolated RNA was converted to cDNA. Here immunoSEQ multiplex PCR was the method, and the copy in TCRdb shows in-frame clones only, minus some. This table has roughly 260,000 clones, roughly 20% appearing once. Findings and caveats of the study: Shorter TCRB CDR3s, moderately but significantly so, marked every one of the four CD4+ subsets in Type 1 diabetes patients.

The specimen was naive CD4+ T cells from blood. The receptors were gathered from a woman aged 35 to 49 with type 1 diabetes.

The table lists this clone with a few counts. This chain connects TRBV6-1 to TRBJ2-1, with 7 bases matching TRBD1. Germline loops: CDR1 MNHNS, CDR2 SASEGT. J was trimmed by 4 bases and V by 3 bases; bases with no gene match: 9. This CDR3 has 16 residues. The CDR3 is CASSDFGQVFYNEQFF. The CDR3 DNA follows: TGTGCCAGCAGTGACTTTGGACAGGTTTTTTACAATGAGCAGTTCTTC.

The chain carries TRBV28 and TRBJ2-1, with TRBD1 matching 9 bases. After removal of 5 bases from V and 8 bases from J, the junction contained 7 bases not matched to a gene. The CDR3 spans 14 residues. The germline CDR1 and CDR2 sequences are MDHEN and SYDVKM. This CDR3 reads CASSAGTGLDEQFF. CDR3 bases: TGTGCCAGCAGTGCCGGGACAGGGCTCGATGAGCAGTTCTTC.

A few counts support this clone. The CDR3 reads CASSYRMTGGQETQYF. DNA of the CDR3: TGTGCCAGCAGTTACCGAATGACAGGGGGCCAAGAGACCCAGTACTTC. V usage is TRBV6-5 and J usage is TRBJ2-5; 9 positions agree with TRBD1. The CDR3 runs to 16 residues. Losses at the gene ends were 2 bases for V and 1 base for J; bases not matched to a gene: 5. The germline gives CDR1 MNHEY, CDR2 SVGAGI.

This clone was counted once. V and J are TRBV6-5 and TRBJ2-1; D call uncertain. V lost 0 bases and J lost 7, with 7 bases in between. CDR3 length: 13 amino acids. The V gene's germline CDR1 is MNHEY and CDR2 SVGAGI. CDR3 coding DNA: TGTGCCAGCAGTTACTCTAGGCGGAATGAGCAGTTCTTC. It codes for CASSYSRRNEQFF.

This clone was seen only a few times. The chain combines TRBV6-5 with TRBJ1-6, with D tentatively TRBD1 (5 bases). Germline loops: CDR1 MNHEY, CDR2 SVGAGI. This CDR3 has 14 residues. V was trimmed by 5 bases and J by 4 bases, leaving 9 bases between them. The CDR3 DNA follows: TGTGCCAGCAGTCGGCAGGGATATAATTCACCCCTCCACTTT. It codes for CASSRQGYNSPLHF.

This sequence joins TRBV28 and TRBJ2-7; D is perhaps TRBD1 (5 bases). This CDR3 has 13 amino acids. Trimming cost V 4 bases and J 13 bases, with 20 bases left between them. Germline V gene data show CDR1 as MDHEN and CDR2 as SYDVKM. CDR3 residues: CASSSPQGLGIYF. In nucleotides, the CDR3 is TGTGCCAGCAGTTCCCCGCAGGGCCTCGGAATATACTTC.

The chain joins TRBV9 to TRBJ1-2; 10 nucleotides align to TRBD1. V lost 2 bases and J lost 7; bases outside the gene matches: 2. Germline V gene data show CDR1 as SGDLS and CDR2 as YYNGEE. This CDR3 has 13 amino acids. This CDR3 reads CASSVGQGSGYTF. DNA for the CDR3: TGTGCCAGCAGCGTGGGACAGGGGAGTGGCTACACCTTC.

This clone was seen more than once but under ten times. The chain joins TRBV19 to TRBJ2-1; 11 nucleotides line up with TRBD2. Trimming removed 6 bases from V and 0 bases from J; junction bases left unmatched: 10. The CDR3 is made up of 18 amino acids. The germline V gene encodes CDR1 LNHDA and CDR2 SQIVND (reference sequence). In nucleotides, the CDR3 is TGTGCCAGTAGCCACGATAGCGGGAGGGATAGCTCCTACAATGAGCAGTTCTTC. It codes for CASSHDSGRDSSYNEQFF.

The rearrangement uses TRBV30 and TRBJ2-2; a possible D gene is TRBD2 (6 bases). Germline V CDR1 and CDR2: GTSNPN, SVGIG (reference sequence). The ends were cut back, 4 bases at V and 4 bases at J, with 16 bases in the middle. There are 15 residues in the CDR3. Here the CDR3 reads CAWIPGRSSTGELFF. In nucleotides, the CDR3 is TGTGCCTGGATTCCCGGGAGAAGTAGCACCGGGGAGCTGTTTTTT.

The rearrangement links TRBV23-1 to TRBJ2-5; D gene unclear. TRBV23-1 is annotated as an ORF whose role is uncertain. V lost 3 bases to trimming and J lost 9 bases, with 8 bases between them. This CDR3 region has 11 residues. CDR3 protein: CASSHRVAQYF. Written as DNA, the CDR3 is TGCGCCAGCAGTCATCGCGTGGCCCAGTACTTC.

J is TRBJ2-1 and V is TRBV11-1; TRBD1 matches at 7 bases. With 4 bases clipped from V and 2 bases from J, the junction kept 8 bases outside the gene matches. Germline V gene lookup returns CDR1 SGHAT and CDR2 FQDESV (reference sequence). This CDR3 is 16 amino acids long. The CDR3 sequence: CASSSQTGFTYNEQFF. The CDR3, as DNA: TGTGCCAGCAGCTCTCAGACAGGGTTTACCTACAATGAGCAGTTCTTC.

The rearrangement links TRBV10-3 to TRBJ2-2; TRBD1 agrees at 7 bases. With V trimmed by 7 bases and J by 3 bases, 5 bases remained unmatched. The CDR3 consists of 14 residues. Germline values: CDR1 ENHRY, CDR2 SYGVKD. The CDR3 DNA reads as TGTGCCATCAAAGGGACAGTAGACACCGGGGAGCTGTTTTTT. It encodes CAIKGTVDTGELFF.

This clone was detected only a few times. This rearrangement joins TRBV5-4 to TRBJ1-2; D is unresolved. V gave up 4 bases and J gave up 2 bases, with 9 bases separating them. The CDR3 is 13 amino acids. CDR1 SGHNT and CDR2 YYREEE come from the germline V gene (reference sequence). DNA for the CDR3: TGTGCCAGCAGCCTCGACACCAACTATGGCTACACCTTC. It specifies CASSLDTNYGYTF.

The chain joins TRBV7-2 to TRBJ2-3; 12 bases line up with TRBD2. This CDR3 is 16 amino acids long. The ends lost 8 bases at V and 4 bases at J; junction bases unmatched: 10. Germline V gene data show CDR1 as SGHTA and CDR2 as FQGNSA. The chain's CDR3 is CASQPYLAGGADTQYF. The CDR3, as DNA: TGTGCCAGCCAACCTTATCTAGCGGGGGGGGCAGATACGCAGTATTTT.

This chain connects TRBV19 to TRBJ2-5; unclear D gene. V was shortened by 8 bases and J by 0 bases, with 16 bases between the two germline ends. Per the germline V gene, CDR1 is LNHDA and CDR2 is SQIVND (reference sequence). There are 15 residues in the CDR3. CDR3: CASRSLTHDQETQYF. DNA for the CDR3: TGTGCCAGTCGATCACTGACACATGACCAAGAGACCCAGTACTTC.

In this sample, this clone turned up a few times. The genes are TRBV29-1 and TRBJ1-4; TRBD1 matches 9 bases. With 6 bases clipped from V and 8 bases from J, the junction kept 7 bases outside the gene matches. The CDR3 is 13 amino acids. Germline V gene lookup returns CDR1 SQVTM and CDR2 ANQGSEA. The CDR3 sequence is CSVGDRGREKLFF. The CDR3 DNA follows: TGCAGCGTGGGTGACAGGGGGAGGGAAAAACTGTTTTTT.

The chain combines TRBV7-3 with TRBJ2-1; D might be TRBD1 (6 bases). Trimming took 5 bases from V and 0 from J, leaving 14 bases between them. Per germline, CDR1 SGHTA and CDR2 FQGTGA. CDR3 length: 16 amino acids. The CDR3 DNA sequence: TGTGCCAGCAGCCGGACAGCAACAAGCTCCTACAATGAGCAGTTCTTC. It codes for CASSRTATSSYNEQFF.

This chain joins TRBV27 and TRBJ1-1; tentatively, D is TRBD1 (6 bases). V lost 8 bases and J lost 1, with 20 bases in between. The length of the CDR3 is 16 residues. Germline CDR1 is MNHEY and CDR2 is SMNVEV (reference sequence). The CDR3 DNA is TGTGCCAGCTATGGCGGCGGCGGACAGCGGAACACTGAAGCTTTCTTT. Protein product: CASYGGGGQRNTEAFF.

This clone was seen a handful of times. The J gene is TRBJ1-2, the V gene TRBV9; D may be TRBD1 (5 bases). The CDR3 covers 17 residues. Germline V CDR1 and CDR2: SGDLS, YYNGEE. V was cut by 0 bases and J by 8 bases, with 23 bases left in between. The DNA for the CDR3 is TGTGCCAGCAGCGTAGAAGGTACGACAGTTCGACGAGACGGCTACACCTTC. Its translation: CASSVEGTTVRRDGYTF.

The chain employs TRBV7-2 and TRBJ1-6; 8 bases align to TRBD1. V shed 5 bases and J 6 bases; nucleotides not matched to a gene: 6. CDR1 is SGHTA and CDR2 is FQGNSA in the germline V gene. This CDR3 has 15 amino acids. The CDR3 is CASSPRQGPNSPLHF. The CDR3 nucleotides read TGTGCCAGCAGCCCGAGACAGGGGCCTAATTCACCCCTCCACTTT.